The 24 T cell receptor beta chains below all came from one sample that was sequenced in a study of blood T cell repertoires in COVID-19 (dated by TCRdb to the early 2020s). The method was the immunoSEQ multiplex PCR assay. The clones in this table, taken by TCRdb from immuneACCESS, are in-frame only. Not every clone is retained; where verified, under half of the shortfall comes from an unresolved V gene, and the cause of the rest is unknown. The sample table shows roughly 250,000 clones, and roughly 84% are seen once. Clones ranked in the top ten supply 1.5% of the sample. Sequencing was carried out using peripheral blood. Receptor source: a middle-aged woman who had recovered from COVID-19.

The J gene is TRBJ2-3, the V gene TRBV7-9; TRBD1 matches 8 bases. Trimming cost V 2 bases and J 4 bases; bases outside gene matches: 2. The CDR3 spans 14 residues. Per the germline V gene, CDR1 is SEHNR and CDR2 is FQNEAQ (reference sequence). The CDR3 nucleotides are TGTGCCAGCAGCTTACAGGGGGCCGCAGATACGCAGTATTTT. Protein product: CASSLQGAADTQYF. Supplemented by reference TRBV7-9 and TRBJ2-3, the full variable domain reads DTGVSQNPRHKITKRGQNVTFRCDPISEHNRLYWYRQTLGQGPEFLTYFQNEAQLEKSRLLSDRFSAERPKGSFSTLEIQRTEQGDSAMYLCASSLQGAADTQYFGPGTRLTVL.

V usage is TRBV7-9 and J usage is TRBJ1-2; TRBD1 agrees at 9 bases. CDR1 is SEHNR and CDR2 is FQNEAQ in the germline V gene (reference sequence). This CDR3 has 15 amino acids. V was clipped by 0 bases and J by 8 bases; unmatched bases: 7. The CDR3 is CASSLATGTGRGYTF. The CDR3 DNA follows: TGTGCCAGCAGCTTAGCCACCGGGACAGGGCGAGGCTACACCTTC.

This chain uses TRBV7-3 with TRBJ2-3; 13 bases agree with TRBD2. Germline V gene data show CDR1 as SGHTA and CDR2 as FQGTGA. Unmatched junction bases numbered 10, after V lost 4 bases and J lost 0 bases. CDR3 size: 19 residues. CDR3 DNA: TGTGCCAGCAGCTCGGGACTAGCGGGGACCCCGGGTAGCACAGATACGCAGTATTTT. The encoded protein is CASSSGLAGTPGSTDTQYF.

This clone was counted at least ten times. This rearrangement joins TRBV6-6 to TRBJ1-6, with 8 bases matching TRBD1. The CDR3 totals 13 residues. From germline, CDR1 is MNHNY and CDR2 SVGAGI (reference sequence). J gave up 6 bases and V 10 bases, and 5 bases lay outside the gene matches. The DNA for the CDR3 is TGTGCCACCTCGGACAGGGTTAATTCACCCCTCCACTTT. This translates into CATSDRVNSPLHF.

The gene calls are TRBV2 and TRBJ1-3; 8 nucleotides align to TRBD1. V was pared by 6 bases and J by 4 bases, with 5 bases of the junction left unmatched. CDR1 is SNHLY, CDR2 FYNNEI, per germline. The CDR3 is made up of 14 amino acids. Here the CDR3 DNA reads TGTGCCAGCAGACCGGACAGGGCCGGAAACACCATATATTTT. It is translated as CASRPDRAGNTIYF.

This clone showed up many times. The chain employs TRBV5-5 and TRBJ1-2, with 12 bases lining up with TRBD1. Trimming cost V 1 base and J 12 bases; bases outside gene matches: 4. Germline V gene data show CDR1 as SGHKS and CDR2 as YYEKEE (reference sequence). CDR3 length equals 13 residues. The CDR3 coding sequence is TGTGCCAGCAGCTTGCCGGGACAGGGGGCCGACACCTTC. Its protein is CASSLPGQGADTF. The full variable domain, its missing parts supplied by reference TRBV5-5 and TRBJ1-2, is DAGVTQSPTHLIKTRGQQVTLRCSPISGHKSVSWYQQVLGQGPQFIFQYYEKEERGRGNFPDRFSARQFPNYSSELNVNALLLGDSALYLCASSLPGQGADTFGSGTRLTVV.

CDR3 region: CASSENSNQPQHF. The DNA for the CDR3 is TGTGCCAGCAGCGAGAACAGCAATCAGCCCCAGCATTTT. The V gene is TRBV7-9, the J gene TRBJ1-5; D gene uncertain. Trimming took off 5 bases at V and 1 base at J, with 6 bases between the two ends. This CDR3 spans 13 amino acids. Germline V gene lookup returns CDR1 SEHNR and CDR2 FQNEAQ (reference sequence).

V is TRBV5-1 and J is TRBJ2-1; weak D call: TRBD2 (6 bases). CDR1 is SGHRS and CDR2 is YFSETQ in the germline V gene. This CDR3 contains 16 residues. Trimming stripped 4 bases from V and 0 bases from J, with 14 bases between. CDR3 bases: TGCGCCAGCAGCCATTCCTGGCGGGGCTCCTACAATGAGCAGTTCTTC. Protein: CASSHSWRGSYNEQFF.

This chain links TRBV5-4 with TRBJ2-3; possible D gene TRBD1, 5 bases. This CDR3 has 14 amino acids. With 4 bases removed from V and 1 base from J, the gap between germline ends came to 10 bases. Germline lookup yields CDR1 SGHNT and CDR2 YYREEE (reference sequence). CDR3 sequence reads: CASSRTQRTDTQYF. For the CDR3, the DNA is TGTGCCAGCAGCAGGACACAGCGCACAGATACGCAGTATTTT.

The chain recombines TRBV2 with TRBJ1-2; a possible D gene is TRBD1 (5 bases). CDR1 and CDR2 (germline): SNHLY, FYNNEI. The length of the CDR3 is 13 residues. V was pared by 5 bases and J by 8 bases, with 15 bases between. CDR3 DNA sequence: TGTGCCAGCAGTTACACAGGAGGGCAGGGCTACACCTTC. Its translation is CASSYTGGQGYTF.

The CDR3 sequence is CASSPGEGQFF. The CDR3 DNA follows: TGTGCCAGCAGTCCCGGGGAGGGGCAGTTCTTC. The chain couples TRBV6-5 to TRBJ2-1; 7 nucleotides line up with TRBD2. Germline V CDR1 and CDR2: MNHEY, SVGAGI. The CDR3 extends over 11 amino acids. V shed 5 bases, J shed 12 bases, and the junction held 4 bases outside the gene matches.

The V call is TRBV6-2 or TRBV6-3, the J call TRBJ2-7, with D perhaps TRBD1 (5 bases). In germline, CDR1 is MNHEY, CDR2 SVGEGT. The CDR3 contains 12 residues. V was trimmed by 6 bases and J by 6 bases, leaving 12 bases between them. The CDR3 reads CASSLRALEQYF. For the CDR3, the DNA is TGTGCCAGCAGCCTCAGGGCCCTCGAGCAGTACTTC.

This chain joins TRBV28 and TRBJ2-2; unclear D gene. With 6 bases removed from V and 0 bases from J, the gap between germline ends came to 11 bases. Germline V gene lookup returns CDR1 MDHEN and CDR2 SYDVKM. The CDR3 is 15 amino acids. The CDR3 DNA is TGTGCCAGCAGGGAGAGCCCCGCGAACACCGGGGAGCTGTTTTTT. It is translated as CASRESPANTGELFF. Full variable domain (missing parts from reference TRBV28 and TRBJ2-2): DVKVTQSSRYLVKRTGEKVFLECVQDMDHENMFWYRQDPGLGLRLIYFSYDVKMKEKGDIPEGYSVSREKKERFSLILESASTNQTSMYLCASRESPANTGELFFGEGSRLTVL.

This clone was recorded a few times. The chain combines TRBV30 with TRBJ2-3, with a weak D call TRBD1 (6 bases). Trimming pared 4 bases from V and 3 bases from J, leaving 11 bases between. The V gene's germline CDR1 is GTSNPN and CDR2 SVGIG (reference sequence). The CDR3 is 13 amino acids. CDR3: CAWTGVKTDTQYF. In nucleotides, the CDR3 is TGTGCCTGGACAGGGGTTAAGACAGATACGCAGTATTTT.

This chain connects TRBV9 to TRBJ1-2, with D unresolved. Per germline, CDR1 SGDLS and CDR2 YYNGEE. V lost 0 bases and J lost 8, with 11 bases in between. This CDR3 comprises 13 residues. CDR3 sequence: CASSVVRGRGYTF. The CDR3 nucleotides read TGTGCCAGCAGCGTAGTAAGAGGGAGAGGCTACACCTTC.

This sequence joins TRBV11-3 and TRBJ2-2; TRBD2 agrees at 8 bases. The V gene's germline CDR1 is SGHNT and CDR2 YENEEA. The CDR3 loop spans 13 amino acids. J gave up 4 bases and V 11 bases, and 6 bases lay outside the gene matches. This chain's CDR3 is CASGGRSTGELFF. The CDR3 DNA reads as TGTGCCTCGGGAGGGAGGAGCACCGGGGAGCTGTTTTTT.

This chain joins TRBV12-1 and TRBJ2-7; the DNA was not compared with TRBD2, the D call given in the table. TRBV12-1 is annotated as a pseudogene. The CDR3 sequence is 16 residues long. In nucleotides, the CDR3 is TGTGCCAGCAGCTTTGCTGTCCGCCGGGGGACCTACGAGCAGTACTTC. This translates into CASSFAVRRGTYEQYF.

This clone was picked up a small number of times. V and J are TRBV3-1 (or the pseudogene TRBV3-2) and TRBJ1-4; D gene unclear. The CDR3 has 16 amino acids. The V end lost 1 base, the J end lost 3 bases, and 12 bases lay between the germline ends. Germline V CDR1 and CDR2: LGHDT, YNNKEL (reference sequence). CDR3: CASSQVIEMANEKLFF. The DNA of the CDR3 is TGTGCCAGCAGCCAAGTAATAGAAATGGCTAATGAAAAACTGTTTTTT.

This clone was counted only a few times. The chain carries TRBV6-5 and TRBJ2-1, with 9 nucleotides matching TRBD1. The CDR3 spans 15 residues. The germline gives CDR1 MNHEY, CDR2 SVGAGI. V was clipped by 7 bases and J by 7 bases; unmatched bases: 11. CDR3: CASNLDRGLGNEQFF. CDR3 bases: TGTGCCAGCAACTTGGACAGGGGCTTAGGAAATGAGCAGTTCTTC.

In its sample, this clone was seen a few times. For the CDR3, the DNA is TGTGCCAGCAGTCCCCCGGACGGACTTAACTATGGCTACACCTTC. It codes for CASSPPDGLNYGYTF. The rearrangement uses TRBV28 and TRBJ1-2; unclear D gene. CDR3 length: 15 residues. The germline V gene has CDR1 MDHEN and CDR2 SYDVKM. Trimming removed 5 bases from V and 1 base from J, with 14 bases in between.

V gene TRBV12-3 or TRBV12-4 combines with J gene TRBJ2-7, with TRBD1 as a possible D gene (6 bases). V was clipped by 3 bases and J by 1 base, with 7 bases between them. The CDR3 sequence is 13 residues long. The CDR3 DNA reads as TGTGCCAGCAGTTTCCAGGGGTCCTACGAGCAGTACTTC. Residues: CASSFQGSYEQYF.

The rearrangement uses TRBV19 and TRBJ2-7; 9 positions agree with TRBD1. The V and J ends lost 6 bases and 1 base, in that order; junction bases with no gene match: 4. This CDR3 spans 14 amino acids. The germline V gene has CDR1 LNHDA and CDR2 SQIVND (reference sequence). The CDR3 region has the DNA TGTGCCAGTAGCACAGGGACAGGGTCCTACGAGCAGTACTTC. Its protein is CASSTGTGSYEQYF.

The chain is built from TRBV7-2 and TRBJ1-6, with a possible D match to TRBD1 (6 bases). Trimming shortened V by 1 base and J by 5 bases, and 12 bases separated the two germline ends. Germline CDR1 and CDR2: SGHTA and FQGNSA. CDR3 size: 16 residues. Here the CDR3 reads CASSLVSGGNNSPLHF. The CDR3 region has the DNA TGTGCCAGCAGCTTAGTGAGCGGGGGCAATAATTCACCCCTCCACTTT. The complete variable domain, with remaining parts taken from reference TRBV7-2 and TRBJ1-6, reads GAGVSQSPSNKVTEKGKDVELRCDPISGHTALYWYRQSLGQGLEFLIYFQGNSAPDKSGLPSDRFSAERTGGSVSTLTIQRTQQEDSAVYLCASSLVSGGNNSPLHFGNGTRLTVT.

Here the CDR3 DNA reads TGTGCCAGCAGCTTAAGTCGGGCATCCCGGGATGGTTACGAGCAGTACTTC. It yields the protein CASSLSRASRDGYEQYF. This chain connects TRBV7-2 to TRBJ2-7; weak D call: TRBD2 (5 bases). This CDR3 is built from 17 residues. V was clipped by 2 bases and J by 4 bases, with 21 bases between them. In germline, CDR1 is SGHTA, CDR2 FQGNSA.